Listed here is a single TCR beta chain. The antigen is unknown. This sample stems from a study of cytomegalovirus exposure and HLA in healthy donors. General observations from the study: HLA alleles showed associations with 15,000 to 20,000 TCR beta sequences in a later analysis, at a 0.05 false discovery rate. In an earlier analysis, most TCR beta V segments were productive about 87% or about 30% of the time. HLA-A and HLA-B allele assignments for most subjects were reportedly predicted accurately using TCR beta sequences. It was shown in a later analysis that HLA-associated TCR beta chains were more clonally expanded than other, equally common chains.

The CDR3 has 14 amino acids. The V gene lost 8 bases and the J gene lost 1 base, with 11 bases spanning the gap. Per germline, CDR1 MDHEN and CDR2 SYDVKM. The PCR made use of 60 Vbeta and 13 Jbeta primers. Method: immunoSEQ multiplex PCR; TCRdb's copy keeps in-frame clones and lacks some. Seen here are 150,000 or so clones, around two thirds observed once, and the top ten hold under 2.5%. Material: PBMCs. This sequence was found in a woman in her sixties in good health and CMV-seropositive. The chain has TRBV28 and TRBJ1-4, with D perhaps matching TRBD1 (5 bases). The CDR3 loop reads CASRQGLTNEKLFF. The CDR3 DNA reads TGTGCCAGCCGGCAGGGTTTAACTAATGAAAAACTGTTTTTT.